This TCR beta chain was observed in a study of shared clonotypes between healthy human individuals. Findings and limits, study-wide: Approximately 5% of naive CD4 clonotypes were shared across a few donors.

This clone came up once. The target antigen is unknown. Germline V CDR1 and CDR2: ENHRY, SYGVKD. The CDR3 contains 15 residues. V shed 2 bases, J shed 1 base, and the junction held 1 base outside the gene matches. Naive-designated CD8 cells lacked CD45RO, were positively enriched for CCR7, and omitted terminally differentiated effector memory CD45RA+ cells. Using immunoSEQ multiplex PCR, the repertoire was profiled, and TCRdb retains in-frame clones only, with some absent. The data show nearly 2 million clones, roughly 94% seen once. The chain couples TRBV10-3 to TRBJ2-2; 7 positions agree with TRBD2. The sequenced material came from naive CD8+ T cells sorted from blood. The sequence was collected from a man younger than 35 in good health. DNA for the CDR3: TGTGCCATCAGTGAGATAGCGGGGAACACCGGGGAGCTGTTTTTT. This codes for CAISEIAGNTGELFF.